Here is one T cell receptor beta chain with its context. The record originates from a study of blood T cell repertoires in COVID-19. Study-wide background: The United States, Italy and Spain provided the acute and convalescent COVID-19 samples.

V was cut by 5 bases and J by 6 bases, with 14 bases left in between. The CDR3 is 13 amino acids. The germline V gene has CDR1 MNHEY and CDR2 SMNVEV (reference sequence). Some clones are missing from TCRdb's copy, which holds only in-frame ones; the method was immunoSEQ multiplex PCR. The profile shows more than 250,000 clones, approximately 89% of them singletons. The receptor's source is a woman in her thirties who had recovered from COVID-19. The sequencing sample was made of PBMCs or T cells enriched from blood (not recorded which). This sequence joins TRBV27 and TRBJ2-7; perhaps TRBD1 as D (6 bases). CDR3 amino acids: CASSPQQGSEQYF. CDR3 in DNA: TGTGCCAGCAGTCCACAACAGGGTAGCGAGCAGTACTTC.